The 4 T cell receptor beta chains below come from one sample, sequenced in a study of glioma-infiltrating T cells after dendritic cell vaccination. Sequenced by immunoSEQ multiplex PCR; TCRdb stores in-frame clones only, minus some. The profile covers 65,000 to 90,000 clones, with over 75% appearing a single time and around 2.3% taken by the ten largest. This material consisted of blood, taken before dendritic cell vaccination. The source of these receptors is a human donor with glioblastoma.

The chain joins TRBV19 to TRBJ2-4; a weak D match, TRBD2 (5 bases). Germline V gives CDR1 LNHDA, CDR2 SQIVND (reference sequence). The V and J ends lost 7 bases and 0 bases respectively, with 31 bases between them. CDR3 length: 21 residues. CDR3 residues: CASTHRAGVYQTNVAKNIQYF. CDR3 DNA sequence: TGTGCCAGTACCCATAGGGCCGGAGTATACCAGACTAACGTAGCCAAAAACATTCAGTACTTC.

The chain carries TRBV28 and TRBJ1-1, with D perhaps matching TRBD1 (5 bases). Germline values: CDR1 MDHEN, CDR2 SYDVKM. The V end was cut by 5 bases, the J end by 4 bases, with 17 bases between. CDR3 size: 15 residues. The CDR3 reads CASSLRRVGGTEAFF. CDR3 bases: TGTGCCAGCAGTCTACGGAGGGTCGGGGGCACTGAAGCTTTCTTT.

This clone was counted a few times. The chain recombines TRBV27 with TRBJ2-2; 14 bases line up with TRBD2. CDR1 MNHEY and CDR2 SMNVEV come from the germline V gene (reference sequence). The CDR3 has 14 residues. V was clipped by 5 bases and J by 14 bases; unmatched bases: 7. The CDR3 sequence: CASSQPGLAGDLFF. The CDR3 bases are TGTGCCAGCAGTCAACCGGGACTAGCGGGAGACCTGTTTTTT.

The rearrangement links TRBV30 to TRBJ1-3, with D perhaps matching TRBD1 (5 bases). V dropped 6 bases and J dropped 0 bases, with 12 bases sitting between them. Germline V gene lookup returns CDR1 GTSNPN and CDR2 SVGIG (reference sequence). The CDR3 covers 14 residues. The DNA of the CDR3 is TGTGCCTGTCAGCAGGGTATCTCTGGAAACACCATATATTTT. Amino acids: CACQQGISGNTIYF.